This TCR beta chain is drawn from a study of metastatic and nonmetastatic thyroid tumors. About the study: From malignant and benign thyroid patients, repertoires in blood and in tumor or nodule tissue were compared.

In the original processing: The study built a papillary thyroid cancer distant-metastasis classifier from CDR3 differences across clinicopathological groups. Through MiXCR, TCRdb re-clonotyped the PCR reads. The authors' filters were not applied to this entry. The sample has about 34,000 clones, under 20% seen once. Regarding the study as a whole: Benign nodules were reported to have significantly lower TCR beta diversity than malignant thyroid tumors, in blood and tumor.

The CDR3 length is 13 residues. Germline V gene sequence: CDR1 SGHDT, CDR2 YYEEEE. Trimming left V 4 bases short and J 1 base short, with 8 bases between. There were no patients who had received any treatment before thyroid surgery. This clone was observed many times. Its target is not known. J is TRBJ1-1 and V is TRBV5-6, with no clear D. This clonotype was obtained from a female donor with papillary thyroid cancer or a benign thyroid nodule (not recorded which). Some clones in this sample may be carry-over from other donors' samples. Input material: blood. DNA for the CDR3: TGTGCCAGCAGCCGGATAGGGAACACTGAAGCTTTCTTT. Protein sequence: CASSRIGNTEAFF.